Below, 2 T cell receptor beta chains from the same sample are listed, as sequenced in a study of blood T cell repertoires in COVID-19. Using immunoSEQ multiplex PCR, the repertoire was profiled, and TCRdb retains in-frame clones only, with some absent. Seen here are about 120,000 clones, approximately 83% observed once, and the top ten hold around 11%. The sequenced sample was peripheral blood. The receptor source for this set is a man aged 60-69 years with acute or convalescent COVID-19.

The chain uses TRBV5-1 and TRBJ2-2; 7 bases match TRBD2. This CDR3 contains 15 residues. The germline V gene has CDR1 SGHRS and CDR2 YFSETQ. J gave up 6 bases and V 2 bases, and 7 bases lay outside the gene matches. This CDR3 is CASSFREGGAGELFF. The CDR3 DNA is TGCGCCAGCAGCTTCAGGGAGGGCGGCGCCGGGGAGCTGTTTTTT.

The chain uses TRBV2 and TRBJ2-4, with D perhaps TRBD1 (5 bases). V lost 5 bases and J 0 bases, leaving 14 bases between the germline ends. The germline V gene has CDR1 SNHLY and CDR2 FYNNEI. The CDR3 totals 16 residues. The CDR3: CASSFGQQLAKNIQYF. For the CDR3, the DNA is TGTGCCAGCAGTTTCGGACAACAGCTAGCCAAAAACATTCAGTACTTC.